The entry below gives a single TCR beta chain sequence along with its context. Antigen unknown. This sample stems from a study of shared clonotypes between healthy human individuals. Study outcomes and limitations: Unshared clonotypes carried lower generation probabilities than those common to all four donors.

V gave up 4 bases and J gave up 8 bases; unmatched junction bases: 15. Germline loops: CDR1 LGHNA, CDR2 YSLEER. The CDR3 length is 17 residues. CD45RO-negative, CCR7-selected cells formed the naive CD8 fraction, which excluded terminally differentiated effector memory CD45RA+ cells. Under the authors' procedure: Junction-only sequences without quality scores were provided by ImmunoSEQ, so filtering was different. Here immunoSEQ multiplex PCR was the method, and the copy in TCRdb shows in-frame clones only, minus some. The V and J calls and the clone size are those of that table, but D and trimming were determined from the DNA. The sample gives about 2.1 million clones, 90% to 95% of which show up once; around 1.8% is in the top ten.

The source material was naive CD8+ T cells from PBMCs. The source of this sequence is a man between 18 and 35 years old in good health. Some clones in this sample may be carry-over from other donors' samples. The chain employs TRBV4-3 and TRBJ2-1, with 9 bases lining up with TRBD2. The DNA of the CDR3 is TGCGCCAGCAGCCCTTCTTTGAATAGCGGGAGAGGGGATGAGCAGTTCTTC. As protein: CASSPSLNSGRGDEQFF.